The rows below give T cell receptor beta chains drawn from one sample of a study of T-cell reconstitution after alpha-beta-depleted transplantation in children. TCRdb ran MiXCR on the PCR reads and lists one entry per CDR3 protein. The profile covers about a million distinct CDR3 sequences, with about 26% appearing a single time and about 28% taken by the ten largest. The sample here was PBMCs, mostly from graft donor cells, taken 360 days after TCRalphabeta/CD19-depleted stem cell transplant. These receptors were taken from a boy under two years old who had a stem cell transplant for SCID, so the T cells may come from the graft donor. The CDR3 runs from the conserved cysteine through the conserved F or W. Each record gives: CDR3 protein, CDR3 DNA, D gene, clone size, V gene, J gene. The D gene is left open where the match is weak. Size is omitted from some rows. Given values are once, few, many or a class for expanded clones.

CDR3 protein: CASSRPGTSGRLSSYNEQFF; CDR3 DNA: TGTGCCAGCAGCAGACCCGGGACTAGCGGGCGTTTGAGCTCCTACAATGAGCAGTTCTTC; D gene: TRBD2; clone size: few; V gene: TRBV4-2; J gene: TRBJ2-1
CDR3 protein: CSVEQTGTGLLSSYEQYF; CDR3 DNA: TGCAGCGTTGAACAAACCGGGACAGGGCTATTAAGCTCCTACGAGCAGTACTTC; D gene: TRBD1; clone size: -; V gene: TRBV29-1; J gene: TRBJ2-7
CDR3 protein: CAISPQGTTGDYEQYF; CDR3 DNA: TGTGCCATCAGTCCGCAAGGGACAACGGGCGACTACGAGCAGTACTTC; D gene: -; clone size: -; V gene: TRBV10-3; J gene: TRBJ2-7
CDR3 protein: CSARDNRAGGYTF; CDR3 DNA: TGCAGTGCTAGAGATAACAGGGCGGGTGGCTACACCTTC; D gene: -; clone size: few; V gene: TRBV20-1; J gene: TRBJ1-2
CDR3 protein: CASSRTSSQDTQYF; CDR3 DNA: TGTGCCAGCAGTCGGACATCATCGCAAGATACGCAGTATTTT; D gene: -; clone size: few; V gene: TRBV11-3; J gene: TRBJ2-3
CDR3 protein: CASSLSRGFEQFF; CDR3 DNA: TGTGCCAGCAGTTTAAGCAGGGGCTTTGAGCAGTTCTTC; D gene: -; clone size: -; V gene: TRBV12-3/TRBV12-4; J gene: TRBJ2-1
CDR3 protein: CASSHPGNEQFF; CDR3 DNA: TGTGCCAGCAGCCACCCGGGGAATGAGCAGTTCTTC; D gene: -; clone size: few; V gene: TRBV7-2; J gene: TRBJ2-1
CDR3 protein: CATSKEVALRKLFF; CDR3 DNA: TGTGCCACCAGCAAAGAAGTCGCTCTACGAAAACTGTTTTTT; D gene: -; clone size: -; V gene: TRBV15; J gene: TRBJ1-4
CDR3 protein: CASSLRGQPTGELFF; CDR3 DNA: TGTGCCAGCAGCCTCCGCGGACAGCCTACCGGGGAGCTGTTTTTT; D gene: -; clone size: few; V gene: TRBV9; J gene: TRBJ2-2
CDR3 protein: CSCQNTEAFF; CDR3 DNA: TGCAGCTGCCAGAACACTGAAGCTTTCTTT; D gene: -; clone size: once; V gene: TRBV29-1; J gene: TRBJ1-1
CDR3 protein: CASSFQGLETQYF; CDR3 DNA: TGTGCCAGCAGTTTCCAGGGGTTAGAGACCCAGTACTTC; D gene: -; clone size: -; V gene: TRBV12-3/TRBV12-4; J gene: TRBJ2-5
CDR3 protein: CASSLIRRLAKNIQYF; CDR3 DNA: TGTGCCAGCAGCTTAATACGGCGCCTAGCCAAAAACATTCAGTACTTC; D gene: -; clone size: -; V gene: TRBV7-3; J gene: TRBJ2-4
CDR3 protein: CASSLGGAIEKLFF; CDR3 DNA: TGTGCCAGCAGTTTGGGGGGGGCCATTGAAAAACTGTTTTTT; D gene: -; clone size: -; V gene: TRBV28; J gene: TRBJ1-4
CDR3 protein: CASSLAGQGLYQPQHF; CDR3 DNA: TGCGCCAGCAGCCTAGCCGGACAGGGGTTGTATCAGCCCCAGCATTTT; D gene: TRBD1; clone size: few; V gene: TRBV4-1; J gene: TRBJ1-5
CDR3 protein: CASSWAPSAVWAEAFF; CDR3 DNA: TGTGCCAGCAGCTGGGCGCCGTCGGCGGTGTGGGCTGAAGCTTTCTTT; D gene: -; clone size: -; V gene: TRBV5-8; J gene: TRBJ1-1
CDR3 protein: CASSSDQGETQYF; CDR3 DNA: TGCGCCAGCAGCTCAGACCAGGGGGAGACCCAGTACTTC; D gene: -; clone size: -; V gene: TRBV5-1; J gene: TRBJ2-5
CDR3 protein: CSARVQDRGRYTEAFF; CDR3 DNA: TGCAGTGCTAGAGTCCAGGACAGGGGGCGGTACACTGAAGCTTTCTTT; D gene: TRBD1; clone size: few; V gene: TRBV20-1; J gene: TRBJ1-1
CDR3 protein: CASSPDGGPGGGSPLHF; CDR3 DNA: TGTGCCAGCAGCCCCGACGGGGGGCCCGGGGGAGGATCACCCCTCCACTTT; D gene: -; clone size: -; V gene: TRBV7-9; J gene: TRBJ1-6
CDR3 protein: CASSHSLGGPYNEQFF; CDR3 DNA: TGTGCCAGCAGCCACAGCCTGGGGGGGCCCTACAATGAGCAGTTCTTC; D gene: -; clone size: -; V gene: TRBV3-1; J gene: TRBJ2-1
CDR3 protein: CASSLESGITDTQYF; CDR3 DNA: TGTGCCAGCAGCTTAGAAAGCGGAATTACAGATACGCAGTATTTT; D gene: -; clone size: -; V gene: TRBV7-2; J gene: TRBJ2-3
CDR3 protein: CASSLFWGESSYNEQFF; CDR3 DNA: TGTGCCAGCAGCTTATTTTGGGGGGAAAGCTCCTACAATGAGCAGTTCTTC; D gene: -; clone size: -; V gene: TRBV7-9; J gene: TRBJ2-1
CDR3 protein: CSVVEDRARKTQYF; CDR3 DNA: TGCAGCGTTGTTGAGGACAGGGCGCGAAAGACCCAGTACTTC; D gene: TRBD1; clone size: -; V gene: TRBV29-1; J gene: TRBJ2-5
CDR3 protein: CASSPDFGGGGNEQFF; CDR3 DNA: TGTGCCAGCAGCCCCGATTTCGGGGGGGGAGGGAATGAGCAGTTCTTC; D gene: TRBD2; clone size: few; V gene: TRBV5-6; J gene: TRBJ2-1
CDR3 protein: CASSPVGGKNYEQYF; CDR3 DNA: TGTGCCAGCAGTCCAGTGGGGGGCAAGAACTACGAGCAGTACTTC; D gene: -; clone size: few; V gene: TRBV12-3/TRBV12-4; J gene: TRBJ2-7
CDR3 protein: CAISEGPEYRRQNTEAFF; CDR3 DNA: TGTGCCATCAGTGAGGGTCCCGAGTACAGACGACAGAACACTGAAGCTTTCTTT; D gene: -; clone size: -; V gene: TRBV10-3; J gene: TRBJ1-1
CDR3 protein: CASSTGDLRDIQYF; CDR3 DNA: TGCGCCAGCAGCACCGGGGACCTTAGGGACATTCAGTACTTC; D gene: -; clone size: -; V gene: TRBV5-1; J gene: TRBJ2-4
CDR3 protein: CASSLVVGTTYNEQFF; CDR3 DNA: TGTGCCAGCAGCTTGGTAGTAGGGACTACCTACAATGAGCAGTTCTTC; D gene: TRBD2; clone size: -; V gene: TRBV5-6; J gene: TRBJ2-1
CDR3 protein: CASSTPGQGTINYGYTF; CDR3 DNA: TGTGCCAGCAGCACGCCGGGACAGGGAACCATTAACTATGGCTACACCTTC; D gene: TRBD1; clone size: -; V gene: TRBV7-9; J gene: TRBJ1-2
CDR3 protein: CASSRYPTGTDLYNEQFF; CDR3 DNA: TGTGCCAGTAGTAGATACCCCACAGGGACAGACCTCTACAATGAGCAGTTCTTC; D gene: TRBD1; clone size: -; V gene: TRBV19; J gene: TRBJ2-1
CDR3 protein: CASRYRVGGNEQFF; CDR3 DNA: TGTGCCAGCAGGTACAGGGTCGGAGGCAATGAGCAGTTCTTC; D gene: -; clone size: few; V gene: TRBV12-3/TRBV12-4; J gene: TRBJ2-1
CDR3 protein: CASSPPLGWNEQFF; CDR3 DNA: TGTGCCAGCAGTCCCCCCCTAGGGTGGAATGAGCAGTTCTTC; D gene: -; clone size: few; V gene: TRBV12-3/TRBV12-4; J gene: TRBJ2-1
CDR3 protein: CASSLSAGPNGYTF; CDR3 DNA: TGCGCCAGCAGCTTGTCAGCGGGGCCGAATGGCTACACCTTC; D gene: -; clone size: -; V gene: TRBV5-1; J gene: TRBJ1-2
CDR3 protein: CASRTGLTYGYTF; CDR3 DNA: TGTGCCAGCCGGACAGGGCTTACCTATGGCTACACCTTC; D gene: TRBD1; clone size: few; V gene: TRBV7-2; J gene: TRBJ1-2
CDR3 protein: CAGSRLAGSAKTQYF; CDR3 DNA: TGTGCCGGCAGTCGACTAGCGGGGTCCGCGAAGACCCAGTACTTC; D gene: TRBD2; clone size: -; V gene: TRBV6-1; J gene: TRBJ2-5
CDR3 protein: CASSLVATARGNIQYF; CDR3 DNA: TGTGCCAGCAGCTTAGTAGCCACAGCCCGGGGCAACATTCAGTACTTC; D gene: -; clone size: -; V gene: TRBV11-2; J gene: TRBJ2-4
CDR3 protein: CASSYSTGLYEQYF; CDR3 DNA: TGTGCCAGCAGTTACTCGACAGGACTCTACGAGCAGTACTTC; D gene: -; clone size: few; V gene: TRBV6-5; J gene: TRBJ2-7
CDR3 protein: CASSLTRGAGRETQYF; CDR3 DNA: TGTGCCAGCAGCTTAACCAGGGGTGCCGGAAGAGAGACCCAGTACTTC; D gene: -; clone size: once; V gene: TRBV7-6; J gene: TRBJ2-5
CDR3 protein: CASSLYGAGNTGELFF; CDR3 DNA: TGTGCCAGCAGTTTATACGGGGCAGGGAACACCGGGGAGCTGTTTTTT; D gene: -; clone size: -; V gene: TRBV12-3/TRBV12-4; J gene: TRBJ2-2
CDR3 protein: CAISDWGPYEQYF; CDR3 DNA: TGTGCCATCAGTGATTGGGGCCCCTACGAGCAGTACTTC; D gene: -; clone size: -; V gene: TRBV10-3; J gene: TRBJ2-7
CDR3 protein: CATSGDYTGELFF; CDR3 DNA: TGTGCCACCAGTGGTGACTACACCGGGGAGCTGTTTTTT; D gene: -; clone size: -; V gene: TRBV24-1; J gene: TRBJ2-2